The 20 T cell receptor beta chains below were found in one sample sequenced in a study of blood T cell repertoires in COVID-19 (TCRdb year 2020). The receptor library was made with the immunoSEQ multiplex PCR assay. TCRdb took this table from immuneACCESS and kept in-frame rearrangements with V and J called. Such tables lack part of the clones; where checked against another copy, unresolved V genes explain under half of the gap, and the rest is unexplained. For this sample the table gives some 52,000 clones, of which more than 75% were detected only once. About 15% of the sample rests with the top ten. The specimen was peripheral blood. The origin of the receptors is a man between 70 and 80 years old with acute or convalescent COVID-19.

This chain connects TRBV7-9 to TRBJ2-7; TRBD2 matches 11 bases. From germline, CDR1 is SEHNR and CDR2 FQNEAQ (reference sequence). The ends lost 4 bases at V and 7 bases at J; junction bases unmatched: 18. CDR3 size: 18 residues. CDR3 in amino acids: CASSSTNGLLAGEGEQYF. In nucleotides, the CDR3 is TGTGCCAGCAGCTCGACTAACGGTTTACTAGCGGGAGAAGGGGAGCAGTACTTC.

The rearrangement uses TRBV28 and TRBJ2-2; tentatively, D is TRBD1 (6 bases). V lost 6 bases and J lost 3, with 14 bases in between. The germline gives CDR1 MDHEN, CDR2 SYDVKM. This CDR3 contains 15 residues. The chain's CDR3 is CASRPGDIDTGELFF. The CDR3 DNA sequence: TGTGCCAGCAGACCCGGGGACATAGACACCGGGGAGCTGTTTTTT.

The gene calls are TRBV7-8 and TRBJ1-1, with D perhaps TRBD1 (6 bases). The CDR3 extends over 16 amino acids. With 2 bases removed from V and 6 bases from J, the gap between germline ends came to 19 bases. CDR1 SGHVS and CDR2 FQNEAQ come from the germline V gene. CDR3 loop: CASSLFVGASVPEAFF. The CDR3, as DNA: TGTGCCAGCAGCTTATTCGTGGGGGCTTCCGTACCTGAAGCTTTCTTT.

The chain has TRBV2 and TRBJ2-5; 7 nucleotides line up with TRBD1. The CDR3 loop spans 14 amino acids. With V trimmed by 6 bases and J by 3 bases, 7 bases remained unmatched. Germline V lookup: CDR1 SNHLY, CDR2 FYNNEI. The CDR3: CASRTGSDEETQYF. The CDR3 DNA follows: TGTGCCAGCAGGACAGGGTCAGATGAAGAGACCCAGTACTTC.

This rearrangement joins TRBV7-8 to TRBJ2-2; tentatively, D is TRBD1 (6 bases). The CDR3 covers 17 residues. The ends were cut back, 5 bases at V and 4 bases at J, with 20 bases in the middle. CDR1 and CDR2 from the germline V gene are SGHVS and FQNEAQ. CDR3 sequence (DNA): TGTGCCAGCAGCCGACGTACACCGGGACACGCCACCGGGGAGCTGTTTTTT. Amino acid sequence: CASSRRTPGHATGELFF.

This clone was seen a single time. The junction departs from the called germline gene at one end, perhaps through a read error. Other DNA variants within this sample encode the same CDR3. J is TRBJ2-3 and V is TRBV7-8, with 10 nucleotides matching TRBD1. Germline-derived CDR1 and CDR2 are SGHVS and FQNEAQ. The CDR3 runs to 15 residues. The CDR3 region has the DNA TGTGCCAGCAGTTTAGGGACAGGGGATACAGATACGCAGTATTTT. The encoded protein is CASSLGTGDTDTQYF.

The chain is built from TRBV28 and TRBJ1-1, with 8 positions matching TRBD1. Germline V CDR1 and CDR2: MDHEN, SYDVKM. The CDR3 runs to 15 residues. The V segment lost 4 bases and the J segment 11 bases; nucleotides outside the gene matches: 15. The CDR3 protein is CASSSSGQGDHRAFF. The CDR3 DNA reads as TGTGCCAGCAGTTCCTCAGGACAGGGTGATCACCGGGCTTTCTTT.

For the CDR3, the DNA is TGTGCCAGCAGTCCCGGACCGGGACAACAAGATACGCAGTATTTT. This translates into CASSPGPGQQDTQYF. The genes are TRBV6-6 and TRBJ2-3; weak D call: TRBD1 (6 bases). V lost 5 bases and J 5 bases, leaving 17 bases between the germline ends. CDR3 size: 15 residues. Germline CDR1 and CDR2: MNHNY and SVGAGI (reference sequence).

This chain uses TRBV20-1 with TRBJ1-2, with no clear D. The ends were cut back, 3 bases at V and 8 bases at J, with 13 bases in the middle. The V gene's germline CDR1 is DFQATT and CDR2 SNEGSKA (reference sequence). The CDR3 consists of 12 residues. The CDR3 here is CSASRGSSGYTF. In DNA, the CDR3 is TGCAGTGCTAGTCGGGGAAGTAGCGGCTACACCTTC.

This clone was found a few times. The chain uses TRBV7-3 and TRBJ2-1, with D uncertain. Trimming shortened V by 1 base and J by 1 base, and 8 bases separated the two germline ends. Germline values: CDR1 SGHTA, CDR2 FQGTGA. This CDR3 has 15 residues. CDR3 bases: TGTGCCAGCAGCTTAAGGATAGCTTCCTACAATGAGCAGTTCTTC. It translates to CASSLRIASYNEQFF.

This chain links TRBV11-2 with TRBJ2-1; unclear D gene. The CDR3 spans 13 residues. With 1 base removed from V and 8 bases from J, the gap between germline ends came to 9 bases. Germline-derived CDR1 and CDR2 are SGHAT and FQNNGV. The CDR3 DNA reads as TGTGCCAGCAGCTTAGGGGCCTCTTATGAGCAGTTCTTC. This sequence encodes CASSLGASYEQFF.

This chain connects TRBV7-2 to TRBJ2-7; possible D gene TRBD1, 7 bases. The ends were cut back, 1 base at V and 4 bases at J, with 14 bases in the middle. Germline V lookup: CDR1 SGHTA, CDR2 FQGNSA. This CDR3 has 15 amino acids. The CDR3 region has the DNA TGTGCCAGCAGCTTAGAGGCGGGACAGACTTACGAGCAGTACTTC. It encodes CASSLEAGQTYEQYF.

This clone was counted once. The rearrangement links TRBV4-3 to TRBJ2-3; 11 bases are a match to TRBD2. Germline CDR1 LGHNA, CDR2 YSLEER. The CDR3 length is 15 residues. Unmatched junction bases numbered 6, after V lost 1 base and J lost 9 bases. Written as DNA, the CDR3 is TGCGCCAGCAGCCAAGTCGGGACTAGCGGCCTCACGCAGTATTTT. Its translation: CASSQVGTSGLTQYF.

This rearrangement joins TRBV11-2 to TRBJ2-1; possible D gene TRBD2, 6 bases. CDR3 length: 13 amino acids. From germline, CDR1 is SGHAT and CDR2 FQNNGV. Trimming took off 6 bases at V and 6 bases at J, with 12 bases between the two ends. In DNA, the CDR3 is TGTGCCAGCAGTTGGGACTTTGGCAATGAGCAGTTCTTC. As protein: CASSWDFGNEQFF.

This chain links TRBV4-1 with TRBJ2-7; 13 bases match TRBD2. The CDR3 totals 17 residues. Germline values: CDR1 MGHRA, CDR2 YSYEKL. The V gene end was trimmed by 3 bases and the J gene end by 4 bases; junction bases not matched to a gene: 9. The CDR3 loop reads CASSHTPGLAGVYEQYF. CDR3 DNA sequence: TGCGCCAGCAGCCATACCCCCGGACTAGCGGGAGTATACGAGCAGTACTTC.

This chain connects TRBV15 to TRBJ1-5, with TRBD1 as a possible D gene (6 bases). Germline loops: CDR1 LNHNV, CDR2 YYDKDF (reference sequence). Trimming removed 1 base from V and 2 bases from J, with 9 bases in between. The CDR3 spans 15 residues. The CDR3 DNA sequence: TGTGCCACCAGCAGAGTAGGGGGGGGCAATCAGCCCCAGCATTTT. Encoded protein: CATSRVGGGNQPQHF.

The J gene is TRBJ1-5, the V gene TRBV6-1; D perhaps matches TRBD1 (5 bases). Germline CDR1 MNHNS, CDR2 SASEGT. The length of the CDR3 is 14 residues. Trimming left V 2 bases short and J 7 bases short, with 12 bases between. CDR3 coding DNA: TGTGCCAGCAGTGAATTCAGGGTTAACCAGCCCCAGCATTTT. This gives the protein CASSEFRVNQPQHF.

This chain joins TRBV9 and TRBJ2-1; 7 bases match TRBD2. This CDR3 is 15 amino acids long. Germline V CDR1 and CDR2: SGDLS, YYNGEE. V lost 4 bases, J lost 3 bases, and 7 bases stayed unmatched. The CDR3, as DNA: TGTGCCAGCAGCTTAGAAAGCGGGAACTACAATGAGCAGTTCTTC. Translation gives CASSLESGNYNEQFF.

The chain recombines TRBV6-2 or TRBV6-3 with TRBJ2-3; possible D gene TRBD2, 5 bases. Per the germline V gene, CDR1 is MNHEY and CDR2 is SVGEGT. The CDR3 contains 16 residues. Trimming pared 0 bases from V and 1 base from J, leaving 11 bases between. CDR3 DNA sequence: TGTGCCAGCAGTTACTCGAGGAGGTCCCGCACAGATACGCAGTATTTT. This translates into CASSYSRRSRTDTQYF.

V is TRBV6-1 and J is TRBJ1-5; 8 nucleotides line up with TRBD1. V was pared by 4 bases and J by 2 bases, with 13 bases of the junction left unmatched. CDR3 length: 18 amino acids. Germline V gene data show CDR1 as MNHNS and CDR2 as SASEGT. DNA for the CDR3: TGTGCCAGCAGTGCCACCCCAGGGGGCGGTATACGCAATCAGCCCCAGCATTTT. It yields the protein CASSATPGGGIRNQPQHF.